This TCR beta chain was obtained from a study of T cell responses to AZD1222 COVID-19 vaccine. Study-level points and caveats: Repertoire samples came only from after the peak T cell response. The donors showed a predominance of white British ancestry and of females, with possible underestimation of clonal diversity. Along spike, vaccine-associated CD4 TCRs were found throughout, with dominance at 160-218 and 743-854.

Notes on this clone: Its antigen is as yet unknown.

The trim removed 5 bases at V and 5 bases at J, leaving 3 bases unmatched. Germline V gene sequence: CDR1 SGHVS, CDR2 FQNEAQ. The CDR3 covers 14 residues. Using immunoSEQ multiplex PCR, the repertoire was profiled, and TCRdb retains in-frame clones only, with some absent. Of approximately 110,000 clones listed, 70% to 90% were seen once; the top ten hold around 2.3%. The chain is built from TRBV7-8 and TRBJ2-5; 12 positions agree with TRBD2. This material consisted of peripheral blood, taken 28 days after the second AZD1222 dose. This TCR came from an adult who received the AZD1222 COVID-19 vaccine. CDR3 nucleotides: TGTGCCAGCAGCGCAGGGACTAGCGGGGAGACCCAGTACTTC. Its protein product is CASSAGTSGETQYF.